The clone carrying this TCR beta chain was found a few times. Its antigen is undetermined. The sample is drawn from a study of beta chain features in type 1 diabetes. The overall study: Examination of sorted cells across all samples involved approximately 100,000,000 cells. Study-level points and caveats: Sequencing the cDNA could make cells with high TCR expression show up more than they should. A moderate, significant TCRB CDR3 shortening appeared in type 1 diabetes across four CD4+ subsets. HLA effects on TCRB rearrangement stayed unresolved here.

CDR1 and CDR2 (germline): LGHNA, YSLEER. V lost 0 bases to trimming and J lost 3 bases; unmatched junction nucleotides: 5. CDR3 length equals 16 residues. Isolated RNA was reverse transcribed in full, so expressed TCRB transcripts were sequenced. The data were produced by immunoSEQ multiplex PCR, yet TCRdb's version contains in-frame clones alone and is incomplete. Of hundreds of thousands of clones listed, approximately 30% are singletons. The receptor was isolated from a man younger than 35 in good health. The sample taken for sequencing was naive CD4+ T cells from blood. The chain employs TRBV4-3 and TRBJ2-3; 8 nucleotides align to TRBD2. This CDR3 is CASSQDRLARTDTQYF. CDR3 sequence (DNA): TGCGCCAGCAGCCAAGATCGACTAGCGCGAACAGATACGCAGTATTTT.